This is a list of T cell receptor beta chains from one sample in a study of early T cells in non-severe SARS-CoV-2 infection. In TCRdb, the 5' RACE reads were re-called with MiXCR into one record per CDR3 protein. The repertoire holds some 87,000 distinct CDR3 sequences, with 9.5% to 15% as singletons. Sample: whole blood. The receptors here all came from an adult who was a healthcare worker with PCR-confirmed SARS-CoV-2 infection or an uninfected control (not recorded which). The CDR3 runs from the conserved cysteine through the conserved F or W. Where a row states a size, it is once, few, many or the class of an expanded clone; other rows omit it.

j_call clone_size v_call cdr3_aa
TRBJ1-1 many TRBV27 CASSKQQGGDTEAFF
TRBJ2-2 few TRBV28 CASSHLNTGELFF
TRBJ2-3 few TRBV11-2 CASSSDRLAGVGTDTQYF
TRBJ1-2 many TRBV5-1 CASSPTGFNYGYTF
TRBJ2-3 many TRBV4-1 CASSQENRVGDTQYF
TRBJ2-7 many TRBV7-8 CASSLTGTTGEQYF
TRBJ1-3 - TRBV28 CASSFGRGRTRSTIYF
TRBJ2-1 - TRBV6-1 CASSEVAGSYNEQFF
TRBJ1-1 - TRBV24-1 CATSDLRGPNTEAFF
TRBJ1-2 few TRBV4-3 CASSQEWGRSNYGYTF
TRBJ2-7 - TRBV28 CASTTGGPYEQYF
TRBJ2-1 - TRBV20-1 CSARWKGSYNEQFF
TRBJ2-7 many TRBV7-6 CASSLAGGPYEQYF
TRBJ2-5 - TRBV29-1 CSVEYLPLEETQYF
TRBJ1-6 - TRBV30 CAWSSLTGGSPLHF
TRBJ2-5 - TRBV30 CAWSGGEQETQYF
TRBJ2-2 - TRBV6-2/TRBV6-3 CASSLGQGALTGELFF
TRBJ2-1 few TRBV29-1 CSVDGGYNNEQFF
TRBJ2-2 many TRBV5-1 CASSLGDTGELFF
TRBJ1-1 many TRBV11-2 CASSSPTGGHTEAFF
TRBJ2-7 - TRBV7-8 CASSFRQTNYEQYF
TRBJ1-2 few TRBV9 CASSPTLAGGYTF
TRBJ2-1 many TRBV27 CASSLTSGMYNEQFF
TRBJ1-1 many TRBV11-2 CASSRAGTGENTEAFF
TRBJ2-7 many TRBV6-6 CASSFQGNEQYF
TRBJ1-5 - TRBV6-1 CASSEFWGSNQPQHF
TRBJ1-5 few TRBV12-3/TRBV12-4 CASSFSGGVANQPQHF
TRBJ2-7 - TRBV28 CASSSPLGSSYEQYF
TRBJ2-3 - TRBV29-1 CSVITGPDTQYF
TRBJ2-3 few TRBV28 CASSWGHTDTQYF
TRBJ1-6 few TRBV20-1 CSATGQGVRNSPLHF
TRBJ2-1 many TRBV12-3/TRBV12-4 CASSRRDEQFF
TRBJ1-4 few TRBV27 CASGDVPGQSAELFF
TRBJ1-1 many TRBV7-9 CASSRQQLIMNTEAFF
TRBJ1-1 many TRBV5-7 CASSRPGRRNVGRIAEAFF
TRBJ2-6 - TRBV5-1 CASRESPMVGGANVLTF
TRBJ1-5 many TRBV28 CATGTGDQPQHF
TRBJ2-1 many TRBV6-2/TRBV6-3 CASSYEDSNEQFF
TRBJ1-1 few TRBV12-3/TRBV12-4 CASRSSENTEAFF
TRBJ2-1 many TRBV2 CASSPEVNEQFF
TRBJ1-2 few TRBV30 CAWSVGGGTYTF
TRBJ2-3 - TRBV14 CASSRFRHSDTQYF